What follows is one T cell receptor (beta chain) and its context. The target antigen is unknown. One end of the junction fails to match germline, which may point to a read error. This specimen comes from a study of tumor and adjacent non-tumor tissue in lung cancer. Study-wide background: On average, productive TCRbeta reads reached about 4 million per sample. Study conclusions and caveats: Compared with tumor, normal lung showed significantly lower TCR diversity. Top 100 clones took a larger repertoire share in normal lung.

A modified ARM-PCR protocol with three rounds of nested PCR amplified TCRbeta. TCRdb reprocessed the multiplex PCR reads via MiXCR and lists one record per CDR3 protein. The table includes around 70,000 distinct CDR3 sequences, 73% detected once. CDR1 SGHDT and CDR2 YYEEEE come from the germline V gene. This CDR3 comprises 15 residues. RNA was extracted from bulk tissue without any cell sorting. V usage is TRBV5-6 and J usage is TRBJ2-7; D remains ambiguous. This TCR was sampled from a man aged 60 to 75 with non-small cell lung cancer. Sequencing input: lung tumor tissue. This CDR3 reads CASSMFRGYSYEQYF. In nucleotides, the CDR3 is TGCGCCAGCAGCATGTTCCGCGGATACTCCTACGAGCAGTACTTC.